Listed below are T cell receptor beta chains from one sample, sequenced in a study of regulatory dendritic cells for organ transplantation. The data were produced by immunoSEQ multiplex PCR, yet TCRdb's version contains in-frame clones alone and is incomplete. The sample holds approximately 22,000 clones, 85% seen once. Their recognized antigens are unknown. Sequenced input: naive CD4+ T cells from blood cultured with dendritic cells. These receptors originate from a human donor in good health. Each CDR3 is given with its conserved first and last residue. Each record gives: V gene, J gene, D gene, clone size, CDR3 DNA, CDR3 protein. The D gene is left open where the match is weak. Clone size is given for some rows only: seen once, a few or many times, or a class if the clone is expanded.

v_call: TRBV5-5
j_call: TRBJ2-3
d_call: -
clone_size: once
cdr3_nt: TGTGCCAGCAGCTTGCCCCGGGTCACAGATACGCAGTATTTT
cdr3_aa: CASSLPRVTDTQYF

v_call: TRBV30
j_call: TRBJ1-5
d_call: -
clone_size: medium-sized
cdr3_nt: TGTGCCTGGAGGTCACAGCGCAATCAGCCCCAGCATTTT
cdr3_aa: CAWRSQRNQPQHF

v_call: TRBV6-5
j_call: TRBJ2-7
d_call: TRBD2
clone_size: -
cdr3_nt: TGTGCCAGCGGCACAGCGGGGATGCCCTACGAGCAGTACTTC
cdr3_aa: CASGTAGMPYEQYF

v_call: TRBV18
j_call: TRBJ2-7
d_call: TRBD1
clone_size: -
cdr3_nt: TGTGCCAGCTCACCACGGATAGGGGGCGGGGAGCAGTACTTC
cdr3_aa: CASSPRIGGGEQYF

v_call: TRBV27
j_call: TRBJ2-7
d_call: TRBD2
clone_size: once
cdr3_nt: TGTGCCAGCAGTCTTAGCGGGAGGGAGCAGTACTTC
cdr3_aa: CASSLSGREQYF

v_call: TRBV28
j_call: TRBJ2-1
d_call: -
clone_size: -
cdr3_nt: TGTGCCAGCGGAACAACCGGGGCTTACTACAATGAGCAGTTCTTC
cdr3_aa: CASGTTGAYYNEQFF

v_call: TRBV29-1
j_call: TRBJ2-7
d_call: -
clone_size: -
cdr3_nt: TGCAGCGTTGAAGACGGAGGGGACGAGCAGTACTTC
cdr3_aa: CSVEDGGDEQYF

v_call: TRBV20-1
j_call: TRBJ1-2
d_call: -
clone_size: few
cdr3_nt: TGCAGTGCTAGCAGGGAAGCCGGCTACACCTTC
cdr3_aa: CSASREAGYTF

v_call: TRBV4-1
j_call: TRBJ1-6
d_call: TRBD1
clone_size: -
cdr3_nt: TGCGCCAGCAGCCAAGTTGGGACAGGGACGTTCGATTCACCCCTCCACTTT
cdr3_aa: CASSQVGTGTFDSPLHF

v_call: TRBV27
j_call: TRBJ1-4
d_call: -
clone_size: -
cdr3_nt: TGTGCCAGCAGCAGCTGGGGTACAGGGTCGGAAAAACTGTTTTTT
cdr3_aa: CASSSWGTGSEKLFF

v_call: TRBV7-2
j_call: TRBJ1-2
d_call: TRBD1
clone_size: once
cdr3_nt: TGTGCCAGCAGCCGTGACAGGGGCGCTGAGTATGGCTACACCTTC
cdr3_aa: CASSRDRGAEYGYTF

v_call: TRBV11-3
j_call: TRBJ2-1
d_call: -
clone_size: -
cdr3_nt: TGTGCCAGCAGCTTGGGCTCCTACAATGAGCAGTTCTTC
cdr3_aa: CASSLGSYNEQFF

v_call: TRBV6-5
j_call: TRBJ2-7
d_call: TRBD1
clone_size: -
cdr3_nt: TGTGCCAGCAGTTACACCGGGACAGGGGTCAACGAGCAGTACTTC
cdr3_aa: CASSYTGTGVNEQYF

v_call: TRBV5-4
j_call: TRBJ1-2
d_call: -
clone_size: -
cdr3_nt: TGTGCCAGCAGCTTGGAACCTCCTAACTATGGCTACACCTTC
cdr3_aa: CASSLEPPNYGYTF

v_call: TRBV28
j_call: TRBJ1-1
d_call: TRBD1
clone_size: -
cdr3_nt: TGTGCCAGCAGGTCCGGGACAGGAAACACTGAAGCTTTCTTT
cdr3_aa: CASRSGTGNTEAFF

v_call: TRBV9
j_call: TRBJ1-3
d_call: -
clone_size: -
cdr3_nt: TGTGCCCCAGTGGACACTGGAAACACCATATATTTT
cdr3_aa: CAPVDTGNTIYF

v_call: TRBV14
j_call: TRBJ2-7
d_call: TRBD1
clone_size: -
cdr3_nt: TGTGCCAGCAGCCGGGTAGTACAGGGGGCGCCGGGGGTGTGGAACGAGCAGTACTTC
cdr3_aa: CASSRVVQGAPGVWNEQYF

v_call: TRBV28
j_call: TRBJ1-3
d_call: TRBD1
clone_size: -
cdr3_nt: TGTGCCAGCATAACGACAGGGGGCCCCTCTGGAAACACCATATATTTT
cdr3_aa: CASITTGGPSGNTIYF

v_call: TRBV6-5
j_call: TRBJ2-3
d_call: -
clone_size: -
cdr3_nt: TGTGCCAGCTATAGAGGAGATACGCAGTATTTT
cdr3_aa: CASYRGDTQYF

v_call: TRBV30
j_call: TRBJ1-2
d_call: -
clone_size: -
cdr3_nt: TGTGCCTGGAGTGGAAGGGTATATGATGGCTACACCTTC
cdr3_aa: CAWSGRVYDGYTF

v_call: TRBV30
j_call: TRBJ2-3
d_call: TRBD1
clone_size: -
cdr3_nt: TGTGCCTGGGGGGACAGGGCGGGAACAGATACGCAGTATTTT
cdr3_aa: CAWGDRAGTDTQYF

v_call: TRBV9
j_call: TRBJ2-2
d_call: TRBD2
clone_size: -
cdr3_nt: TGTGCCAGCAGCGCTAGCGGGATTGGTACCGGGGAGCTGTTTTTT
cdr3_aa: CASSASGIGTGELFF

v_call: TRBV9
j_call: TRBJ2-1
d_call: TRBD2
clone_size: -
cdr3_nt: TGTGCCAGCAGCGTAGCGGGGCGGGGGAGCGTCTCCTACAATGAGCAGTTCTTC
cdr3_aa: CASSVAGRGSVSYNEQFF

v_call: TRBV7-3
j_call: TRBJ2-1
d_call: TRBD2
clone_size: -
cdr3_nt: TGTGCCAGCAGCTCCTCCGGGACTAGCGCTTCGAGTGAGCAGTTCTTC
cdr3_aa: CASSSSGTSASSEQFF

v_call: TRBV10-3
j_call: TRBJ1-2
d_call: -
clone_size: -
cdr3_nt: TGTGCCCACAACAAGGGGGACGCTGCTAACTATGGCTACACCTTC
cdr3_aa: CAHNKGDAANYGYTF

v_call: TRBV2
j_call: TRBJ2-3
d_call: -
clone_size: -
cdr3_nt: TGTGCCAGCAGTCCAGGGGCGAGTCTTACGCAGTATTTT
cdr3_aa: CASSPGASLTQYF

v_call: TRBV7-2
j_call: TRBJ2-3
d_call: -
clone_size: few
cdr3_nt: TGTGCCAGCAGCTCACAGAGGAACACAGATACGCAGTATTTT
cdr3_aa: CASSSQRNTDTQYF

v_call: TRBV4-2
j_call: TRBJ2-7
d_call: -
clone_size: once
cdr3_nt: TGTGCCAGCAGCCAAGCCCCTAACATAAGGCGCGGCGAGCAGTACTTC
cdr3_aa: CASSQAPNIRRGEQYF